Following are 26 T cell receptor beta chains from one sample sequenced in a study of cytomegalovirus exposure and HLA in healthy donors (dated by TCRdb to 2015 to 2018). Library preparation was by the immunoSEQ multiplex PCR assay. For the multiplex PCR, a mixture combining 60 forward primers for TCR Vbeta segments and 13 reverse primers for TCR Jbeta segments was used. Here the immuneACCESS table is served through TCRdb, limited to in-frame sequences with V and J called. Missing clones are a known gap in these copies; in checked studies unresolved V genes cover under half, and the rest lacks a known reason. The sample table lists 230,000 or so clones, 85% to 95% of them with a count of one. Roughly 1.5% of the sample belongs to the ten largest clones. Sample: PBMCs. These receptors were obtained from a girl aged 2 to 10 in good health and CMV-seronegative.

The chain joins TRBV7-8 to TRBJ2-7; 11 bases match TRBD2. Germline V CDR1 and CDR2: SGHVS, FQNEAQ. The CDR3 loop spans 15 amino acids. V dropped 2 bases and J dropped 3; count of bases not matched to a gene: 3. Written as DNA, the CDR3 is TGTGCCAGCAGCTTAACTAGCGGGGGAAACTACGAGCAGTACTTC. Encoded protein: CASSLTSGGNYEQYF.

The CDR3 spells CASSIGDSNYGYTF. The CDR3 region has the DNA TGTGCCAGTAGTATAGGGGACAGTAACTATGGCTACACCTTC. V usage is TRBV19 and J usage is TRBJ1-2; 7 positions agree with TRBD1. Trimming cost V 1 base and J 1 base; bases outside gene matches: 0. The germline V gene has CDR1 LNHDA and CDR2 SQIVND (reference sequence). CDR3 length equals 14 residues.

The chain carries TRBV5-6 and TRBJ2-3, with TRBD1 as a possible D gene (6 bases). This CDR3 is built from 12 residues. V was clipped by 2 bases and J by 6 bases, with 7 bases between them. Germline V gene sequence: CDR1 SGHDT, CDR2 YYEEEE. CDR3 sequence reads: CASSFTGDTQYF. CDR3 in DNA: TGTGCCAGCAGCTTTACAGGGGATACGCAGTATTTT.

The chain has TRBV12-2 and TRBJ2-7; the listed D gene, TRBD1, was not tested against the DNA. TRBV12-2 is shown as a pseudogene. The CDR3 runs 16 residues. In nucleotides, the CDR3 is TGTGCAAGTCGCCACAGTACAGGGGACAGGGACGACGAGCAGTACTTC. Protein sequence: CASRHSTGDRDDEQYF.

This chain links TRBV7-2 with TRBJ2-1, with D unclear. V was cut by 6 bases and J by 1 base, with 10 bases left in between. Germline V gene data show CDR1 as SGHTA and CDR2 as FQGNSA. This CDR3 has 14 amino acids. CDR3 residues: CASSLGRSYNEQFF. CDR3 sequence (DNA): TGTGCCAGCAGTCTAGGAAGGTCCTACAATGAGCAGTTCTTC.

The genes are TRBV7-2 and TRBJ1-2, with TRBD1 matching over 9 bases. Germline trimming cut 3 bases from V and 4 bases from J; bases unmatched to any gene: 0. Germline values: CDR1 SGHTA, CDR2 FQGNSA. This CDR3 has 13 amino acids. CDR3 nucleotide sequence: TGTGCCAGCAGCTTGACAGGGGGCTATGGCTACACCTTC. Translated: CASSLTGGYGYTF.

This clone was seen once. The chain has TRBV6-6 and TRBJ1-5; tentatively, D is TRBD1 (5 bases). This CDR3 has 16 amino acids. V was clipped by 7 bases and J by 8 bases, with 24 bases between them. Per the germline V gene, CDR1 is MNHNY and CDR2 is SVGAGI (reference sequence). CDR3 protein: CASTNPRDFSPEPQHF. CDR3 coding DNA: TGTGCCAGCACCAACCCCCGGGACTTCTCCCCGGAGCCCCAGCATTTT.

The rearrangement joins TRBV9 to TRBJ2-2; TRBD1 might be the D (6 bases). The germline V and J ends were trimmed by 3 bases and 5 bases, with 8 bases remaining between them. There are 13 residues in the CDR3. The germline gives CDR1 SGDLS, CDR2 YYNGEE. In nucleotides, the CDR3 is TGTGCCAGCAGCGCCCAGGGGACCGGGGAGCTGTTTTTT. It is translated as CASSAQGTGELFF.

The rearrangement links TRBV29-1 to TRBJ1-3; no definite D call. In germline, CDR1 is SQVTM, CDR2 ANQGSEA. Deletions cut 3 bases from V and 2 bases from J, with 14 bases between. The CDR3 has 15 amino acids. This CDR3 reads CSVDEGFGTGNTIYF. The CDR3 DNA is TGCAGCGTTGACGAGGGTTTTGGTACTGGAAACACCATATATTTT.

The V gene is TRBV15, the J gene TRBJ1-3; a weak D match, TRBD1 (6 bases). The CDR3 runs to 14 residues. Trimming removed 3 bases at V and 4 bases at J, with 10 bases between. Per germline, CDR1 LNHNV and CDR2 YYDKDF (reference sequence). In DNA, the CDR3 is TGTGCCACCAGCAGGGGGACAAGCGGAAACACCATATATTTT. It is translated as CATSRGTSGNTIYF.

The rearrangement joins TRBV5-6 to TRBJ2-7; 10 nucleotides line up with TRBD2. The CDR3 totals 16 residues. The V gene end was trimmed by 2 bases and the J gene end by 2 bases; junction bases not matched to a gene: 7. Germline assignment: CDR1 SGHDT and CDR2 YYEEEE. CDR3 in DNA: TGTGCCAGCAGCTTTGGGCCGCTAGCGGGGGCCTACGAGCAGTACTTC. This translates into CASSFGPLAGAYEQYF.

This sequence joins TRBV6-1 and TRBJ1-1, with 7 bases aligning to TRBD1. This CDR3 has 12 amino acids. V trimming: 7 bases; J trimming: 2 bases; junction bases outside the gene matches: 1. Germline V gene lookup returns CDR1 MNHNS and CDR2 SASEGT. CDR3 amino acids: CASNRGNTEAFF. The CDR3 bases are TGTGCCAGCAACAGGGGCAACACTGAAGCTTTCTTT.

Points on this clone: The junction differs from germline at one of its ends, possibly a read error. CDR3 sequence (DNA): TGTGCCAGCATTGCTAGCGGATACACCGGGGAGCTGCTTTTT. It encodes CASIASGYTGELLF. The V gene is TRBV2, the J gene TRBJ2-2; 7 bases map to TRBD2. The V gene's germline CDR1 is SNHLY and CDR2 FYNNEI. The CDR3 is made up of 14 amino acids.

The chain recombines TRBV4-2 with TRBJ2-7, with D possibly being TRBD1 (6 bases). Germline CDR1 is LGHNA and CDR2 is YNFKEQ. V lost 1 base and J lost 2, with 15 bases in between. The CDR3 spans 16 residues. The CDR3 reads CASSQGVTGLTYEQYF. The CDR3 nucleotides read TGTGCCAGCAGCCAAGGGGTAACAGGGCTGACCTACGAGCAGTACTTC.

The chain uses TRBV5-8 and TRBJ1-5, with TRBD1 matching 7 bases. Germline V gene lookup returns CDR1 SGHTS and CDR2 YDEGEE. V lost 2 bases, J lost 2 bases, and 4 bases stayed unmatched. This CDR3 has 15 residues. This CDR3 is CASSLGGRGNQPQHF. Written as DNA, the CDR3 is TGTGCCAGCAGCTTAGGGGGCAGGGGCAATCAGCCCCAGCATTTT.

The genes are TRBV11-3 and TRBJ2-7, with 9 nucleotides matching TRBD1. CDR3 length: 14 amino acids. Germline CDR1 and CDR2: SGHNT and YENEEA. The V segment lost 10 bases and the J segment 4 bases; nucleotides outside the gene matches: 11. CDR3 DNA sequence: TGTGCCAAAAAAACCGGGACAGGGAATTACGAGCAGTACTTC. Amino acid sequence: CAKKTGTGNYEQYF.

The chain combines TRBV7-8 with TRBJ1-4, with 8 bases identical to TRBD1. The CDR3 is made up of 16 amino acids. J was trimmed by 8 bases and V by 5 bases; bases with no gene match: 13. CDR1 SGHVS and CDR2 FQNEAQ come from the germline V gene. The CDR3 coding sequence is TGTGCCAGCAGCACCGGGACAGGACAACCGGGGGAAAAACTGTTTTTT. Translation: CASSTGTGQPGEKLFF.

This chain uses TRBV10-1 with TRBJ2-5; TRBD1 agrees at 7 bases. This CDR3 is 13 amino acids long. J gave up 2 bases and V 3 bases, and 0 bases lay outside the gene matches. Per germline, CDR1 WNHNN and CDR2 SYGVQD (reference sequence). The CDR3 sequence is CASSDRGQETQYF. DNA of the CDR3: TGCGCCAGCAGTGACAGGGGGCAAGAGACCCAGTACTTC.

The chain has TRBV19 and TRBJ2-7; D is ambiguous. From germline, CDR1 is LNHDA and CDR2 SQIVND (reference sequence). This CDR3 has 13 amino acids. Trimming removed 6 bases from V and 4 bases from J, with 13 bases in between. The CDR3 nucleotides are TGTGCCAGTAGCACATCCAGTGCTTACGAGCAGTACTTC. Translation gives CASSTSSAYEQYF. Looking up the rest from reference TRBV19 and TRBJ2-7 gives the full variable domain: DGGITQSPKYLFRKEGQNVTLSCEQNLNHDAMYWYRQDPGQGLRLIYYSQIVNDFQKGDIAEGYSVSREKKESFPLTVTSAQKNPTAFYLCASSTSSAYEQYFGPGTRLTVT.

The rearrangement uses TRBV5-8 and TRBJ1-4, with 9 bases that match TRBD1. Per the germline V gene, CDR1 is SGHTS and CDR2 is YDEGEE. J was trimmed by 4 bases and V by 4 bases; bases with no gene match: 8. This CDR3 has 16 amino acids. The CDR3 spells CASSTGQGFGNEKLFF. The CDR3 bases are TGTGCCAGCAGCACCGGACAGGGGTTCGGTAATGAAAAACTGTTTTTT.

The genes are TRBV7-9 and TRBJ2-1; 8 nucleotides match TRBD2. The CDR3 totals 14 residues. V lost 2 bases to trimming and J lost 3 bases; unmatched junction nucleotides: 0. The germline CDR1 and CDR2 sequences are SEHNR and FQNEAQ (reference sequence). The CDR3, as DNA: TGTGCCAGCAGCTTAAGCGGGGGCTACAATGAGCAGTTCTTC. Translated: CASSLSGGYNEQFF. Full variable domain (rest looked up from reference TRBV7-9 and TRBJ2-1): DTGVSQNPRHKITKRGQNVTFRCDPISEHNRLYWYRQTLGQGPEFLTYFQNEAQLEKSRLLSDRFSAERPKGSFSTLEIQRTEQGDSAMYLCASSLSGGYNEQFFGPGTRLTVL.

V usage is TRBV4-1 and J usage is TRBJ2-7, with D possibly being TRBD2 (7 bases). Germline assignment: CDR1 MGHRA and CDR2 YSYEKL. Trimming removed 0 bases at V and 5 bases at J, with 11 bases between. This CDR3 contains 14 residues. The CDR3 reads CASSQERGADEQYF. DNA of the CDR3: TGCGCCAGCAGCCAAGAACGGGGGGCTGACGAGCAGTACTTC.

V is TRBV29-1 and J is TRBJ2-7; no clear D. The CDR3 contains 12 residues. Germline V gene lookup returns CDR1 SQVTM and CDR2 ANQGSEA. V was shortened by 0 bases and J by 6 bases, with 9 bases between the two germline ends. CDR3 sequence (DNA): TGCAGCGTTGAAGATCGGAGAGGCGAGCAGTACTTC. Translation: CSVEDRRGEQYF.

This chain joins TRBV6-5 and TRBJ2-1, with TRBD2 matching 9 bases. This CDR3 is 16 amino acids long. Germline V gene data show CDR1 as MNHEY and CDR2 as SVGAGI. Germline trimming cut 0 bases from V and 8 bases from J; bases unmatched to any gene: 8. CDR3 bases: TGTGCCAGCAGTTACTCGAGGGCGGGAGGGCCCTATGAGCAGTTCTTC. Translating it yields CASSYSRAGGPYEQFF.

The chain links TRBV28 to TRBJ1-3, with 10 bases aligning to TRBD1. This CDR3 region has 18 residues. Germline V lookup: CDR1 MDHEN, CDR2 SYDVKM. Trimming took 4 bases from V and 1 from J; bases not matched to a gene: 10. CDR3 residues: CASSSGGGQGLSGNTIYF. CDR3 in DNA: TGTGCCAGCAGTTCTGGGGGGGGACAGGGGTTATCTGGAAACACCATATATTTT.

The gene calls are TRBV29-1 and TRBJ2-4; D might be TRBD2 (5 bases). This CDR3 contains 20 residues. Germline V CDR1 and CDR2: SQVTM, ANQGSEA. The CDR3 sequence is CASLPLAVYSAHAGKNIQYF. DNA of the CDR3: TGCGCATCCCTACCTCTGGCAGTTTATAGCGCCCATGCGGGCAAAAACATTCAGTACTTC.